The T cell receptor beta chain described here comes from a study of blood T cell repertoires in COVID-19. CDR1 is MNHEY and CDR2 is SVGAGI in the germline V gene. The CDR3 spans 15 residues. V lost 5 bases and J 10 bases, leaving 18 bases between the germline ends. This table comes from immunoSEQ multiplex PCR, and its TCRdb copy is limited to in-frame clones, with some not included. The sample gives approximately 390,000 clones, over 75% of which show up once; about 2.5% is in the top ten. V and J are TRBV6-5 and TRBJ1-6; D might be TRBD1 (5 bases). The source of this sequence is a woman in her fifties or sixties with COVID-19, enrolled during active disease. The source material was peripheral blood. The CDR3 DNA reads as TGTGCCAGCAGTATAGCGGGGACGGAGGGATCACCCCTCCACTTT. This encodes CASSIAGTEGSPLHF.